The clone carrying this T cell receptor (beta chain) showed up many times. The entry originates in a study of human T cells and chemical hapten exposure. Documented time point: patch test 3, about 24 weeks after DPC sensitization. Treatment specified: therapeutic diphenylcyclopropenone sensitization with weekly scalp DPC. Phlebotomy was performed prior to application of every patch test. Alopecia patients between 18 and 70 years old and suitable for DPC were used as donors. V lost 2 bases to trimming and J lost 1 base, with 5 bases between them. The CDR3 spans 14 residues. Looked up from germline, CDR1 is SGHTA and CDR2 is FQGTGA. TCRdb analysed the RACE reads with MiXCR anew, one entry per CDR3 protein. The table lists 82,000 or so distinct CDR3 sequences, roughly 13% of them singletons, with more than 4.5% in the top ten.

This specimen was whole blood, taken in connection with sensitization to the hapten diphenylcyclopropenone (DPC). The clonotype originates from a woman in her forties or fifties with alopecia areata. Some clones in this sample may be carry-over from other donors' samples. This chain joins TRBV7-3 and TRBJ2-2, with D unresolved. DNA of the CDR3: TGTGCCAGCAGCTTAGGCAGGAACACCGGGGAGCTGTTTTTT. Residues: CASSLGRNTGELFF.